Below, one T cell receptor (beta chain) is given with its context. These data originate in a study of blood T cell repertoires in COVID-19. Clones were read by immunoSEQ multiplex PCR, and TCRdb kept only the in-frame ones, dropping some. There are 290,000 or so clones in the sample; 90% occur only once, and around 4.5% lies in the top ten. Germline-derived CDR1 and CDR2 are MNHEY and SMNVEV (reference sequence). V lost 3 bases to trimming and J lost 8 bases; unmatched junction nucleotides: 2. The CDR3 has 12 residues. The clonotype comes from a young woman with acute COVID-19. The rearrangement links TRBV27 to TRBJ1-2, with 8 bases that match TRBD1. Sequencing was performed on PBMCs or T cells enriched from blood (not recorded which). CDR3 nucleotides: TGTGCCAGCAGTTTCAGGGGGCAAGGCTACACCTTC. This encodes CASSFRGQGYTF.